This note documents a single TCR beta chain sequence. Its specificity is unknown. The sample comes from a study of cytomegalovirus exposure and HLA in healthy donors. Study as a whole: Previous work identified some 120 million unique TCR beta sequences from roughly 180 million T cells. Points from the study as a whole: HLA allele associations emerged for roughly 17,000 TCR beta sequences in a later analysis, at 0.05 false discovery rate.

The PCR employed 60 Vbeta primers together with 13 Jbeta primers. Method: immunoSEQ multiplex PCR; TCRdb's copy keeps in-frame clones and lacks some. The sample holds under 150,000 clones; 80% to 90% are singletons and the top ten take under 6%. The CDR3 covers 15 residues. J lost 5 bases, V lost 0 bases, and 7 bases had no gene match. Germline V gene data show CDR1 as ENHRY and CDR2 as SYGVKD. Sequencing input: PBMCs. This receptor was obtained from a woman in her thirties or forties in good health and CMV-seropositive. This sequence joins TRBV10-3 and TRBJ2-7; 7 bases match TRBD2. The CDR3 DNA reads TGTGCCATCAGTGAGTCTGACGGGGGGTTCGACGAGCAGTACTTC. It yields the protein CAISESDGGFDEQYF.